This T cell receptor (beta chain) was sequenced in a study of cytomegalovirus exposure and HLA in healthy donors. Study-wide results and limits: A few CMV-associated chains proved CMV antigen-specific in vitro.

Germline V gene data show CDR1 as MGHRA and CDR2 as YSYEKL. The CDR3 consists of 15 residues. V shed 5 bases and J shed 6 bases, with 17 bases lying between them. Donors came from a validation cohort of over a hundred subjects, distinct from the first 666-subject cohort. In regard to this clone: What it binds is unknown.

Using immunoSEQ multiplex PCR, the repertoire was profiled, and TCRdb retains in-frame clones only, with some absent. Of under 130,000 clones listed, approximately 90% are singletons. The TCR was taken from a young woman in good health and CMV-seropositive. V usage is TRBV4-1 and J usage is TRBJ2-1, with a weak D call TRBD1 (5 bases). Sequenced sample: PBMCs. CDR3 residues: CASSKSNVGVNEQFF. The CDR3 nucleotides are TGCGCCAGCAGCAAATCCAACGTAGGGGTCAATGAGCAGTTCTTC.